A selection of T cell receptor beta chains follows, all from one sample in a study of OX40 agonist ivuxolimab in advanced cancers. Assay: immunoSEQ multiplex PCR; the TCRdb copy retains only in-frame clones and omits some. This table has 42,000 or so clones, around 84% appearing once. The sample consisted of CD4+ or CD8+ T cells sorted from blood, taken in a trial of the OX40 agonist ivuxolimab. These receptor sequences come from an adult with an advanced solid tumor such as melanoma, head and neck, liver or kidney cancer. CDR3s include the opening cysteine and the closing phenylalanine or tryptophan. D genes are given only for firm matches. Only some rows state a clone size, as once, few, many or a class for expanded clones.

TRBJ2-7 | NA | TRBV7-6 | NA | CASSLGRGSAYEQYF | TGTGCCAGCAGCTTGGGCAGAGGAAGCGCCTACGAGCAGTACTTC
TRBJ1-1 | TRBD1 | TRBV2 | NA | CASRGGQGHTEAFF | TGTGCCAGCAGGGGGGGACAGGGACACACTGAAGCTTTCTTT
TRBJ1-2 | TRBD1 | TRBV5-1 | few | CASSLGLGQGGFGYTF | TGCGCCAGCAGCTTGGGACTCGGACAGGGAGGGTTTGGCTACACCTTC
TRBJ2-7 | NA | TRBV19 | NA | CASWGPDSLGSYEQYF | TGTGCCAGTTGGGGCCCGGACTCGTTGGGCTCCTACGAGCAGTACTTC
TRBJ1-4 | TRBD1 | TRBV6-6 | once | CASSYPTGEDNEKLFF | TGTGCCAGCAGTTACCCGACAGGGGAGGACAATGAAAAACTGTTTTTT
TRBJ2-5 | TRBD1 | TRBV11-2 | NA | CASSLSDRGSQETQYF | TGTGCCAGCAGCCTCTCGGACAGGGGGAGTCAAGAGACCCAGTACTTC
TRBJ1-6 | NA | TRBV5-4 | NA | CASSLGGAPPLHF | TGTGCCAGCAGCTTGGGGGGAGCCCCACCCCTCCACTTT
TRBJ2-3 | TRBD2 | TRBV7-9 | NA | CASKRAGGLTDTQYF | TGTGCCAGCAAGAGGGCGGGGGGGCTCACAGATACGCAGTATTTT
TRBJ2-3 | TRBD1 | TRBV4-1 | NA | CASSQERDRRHRPDTQYF | TGCGCCAGCAGCCAAGAACGGGACAGACGACACAGGCCAGATACGCAGTATTTT
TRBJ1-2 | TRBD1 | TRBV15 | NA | CATSRDRGQVLYGYTF | TGTGCCACCAGCAGAGACCGCGGACAGGTGTTGTATGGCTACACCTTC
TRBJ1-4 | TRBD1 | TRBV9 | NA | CASSVQGADEKLFF | TGTGCCAGCAGCGTGCAGGGGGCGGATGAAAAACTGTTTTTT
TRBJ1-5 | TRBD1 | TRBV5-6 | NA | CASSYGTGPNQPQHF | TGTGCCAGCAGCTATGGGACAGGGCCCAATCAGCCCCAGCATTTT
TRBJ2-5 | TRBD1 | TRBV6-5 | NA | CASSYADRGQETQYF | TGTGCCAGCAGTTACGCTGACAGGGGCCAAGAGACCCAGTACTTC
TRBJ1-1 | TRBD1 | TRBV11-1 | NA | CASSPPGQGPEAFF | TGTGCCAGCAGCCCTCCCGGACAGGGCCCTGAAGCTTTCTTT
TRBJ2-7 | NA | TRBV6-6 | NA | CASSYTLLKVFHEQYF | TGTGCCAGCAGCTATACCCTTCTGAAGGTCTTCCACGAGCAGTACTTC
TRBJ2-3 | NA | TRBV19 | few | CASSSFWRDTQYF | TGTGCCAGTAGTAGCTTCTGGCGAGATACGCAGTATTTT
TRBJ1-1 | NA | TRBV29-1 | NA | CSVDGGRGTEAFF | TGCAGCGTTGACGGGGGGCGGGGCACTGAAGCTTTCTTT
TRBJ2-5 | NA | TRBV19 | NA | CASSIPGEDFMETQYF | TGTGCCAGTAGTATTCCAGGGGAGGATTTTATGGAGACCCAGTACTTC
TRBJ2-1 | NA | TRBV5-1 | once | CASSLSVNEQFF | TGCGCCAGCAGCCTTAGCGTAAATGAGCAGTTCTTC
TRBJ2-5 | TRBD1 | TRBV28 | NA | CASATGTATPDQETQYF | TGTGCCAGTGCCACCGGGACAGCCACCCCCGACCAAGAGACCCAGTACTTC
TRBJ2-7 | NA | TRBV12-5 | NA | CASGSSSGDYEQYF | TGTGCTAGTGGTTCTTCTTCAGGGGACTACGAGCAGTACTTC
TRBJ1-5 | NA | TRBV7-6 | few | CASSLARSQPQHF | TGTGCCAGCAGCTTAGCGCGTTCTCAGCCCCAGCATTTT
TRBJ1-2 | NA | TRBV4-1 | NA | CASTTSVGLDYGYTF | TGCGCCAGCACCACTTCTGTGGGTTTGGACTATGGCTACACCTTC
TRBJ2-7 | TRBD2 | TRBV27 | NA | CASSAGLVGEQYF | TGTGCCAGCAGTGCGGGACTAGTAGGCGAGCAGTACTTC
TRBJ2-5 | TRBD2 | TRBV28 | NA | CASSLQRLATRFVQYF | TGTGCCAGCAGTTTACAAAGACTAGCGACTAGGTTTGTCCAGTACTTC
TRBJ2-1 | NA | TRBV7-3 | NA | CASSQGPKDEQFF | TGTGCCAGCAGCCAGGGACCTAAAGATGAGCAGTTCTTC
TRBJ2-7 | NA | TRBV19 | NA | CASSPNDASYEQYF | TGTGCCAGTAGCCCAAACGACGCCTCCTACGAGCAGTACTTC
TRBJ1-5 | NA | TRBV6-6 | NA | CASSYSGGNQPQHF | TGTGCCAGCAGTTACTCTGGGGGTAACCAGCCCCAGCATTTT
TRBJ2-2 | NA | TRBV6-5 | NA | CASGGAETGELFF | TGTGCCAGCGGGGGGGCCGAAACCGGGGAGCTGTTTTTT
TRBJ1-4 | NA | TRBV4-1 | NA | CASSQDEGTNEKLFF | TGCGCCAGCAGCCAAGACGAGGGGACAAATGAAAAACTGTTTTTT